Detailed here is one T cell receptor beta chain. The templates were synthetic TCR analogs, and they were spiked into each PCR. TCRdb's table, derived via immunoSEQ multiplex PCR, lists solely in-frame clones and lacks some. The repertoire has 130,000 or so clones, 70% to 85% of them found once; the top ten carry 2.5% to 4%. This sample is part of a study of PD-L1 blockade in urothelial cancer. Whole-study context: Each blood sample yielded a median of around 150,000 T cells.

Time point noted: pretreatment peripheral blood. V was shortened by 7 bases and J by 0 bases, with 10 bases between the two germline ends. CDR3 size: 13 residues. From germline, CDR1 is MNHEY and CDR2 SVGAGI. V is TRBV6-5 and J is TRBJ2-7; D is uncertain. This TCR was recovered from a man aged 45-60 years with urothelial cancer. This specimen was PBMCs, taken around atezolizumab (anti-PD-L1) treatment. CDR3 bases: TGTGCCAGCACCATGGCTCCCTCCTACGAGCAGTACTTC. Its translation is CASTMAPSYEQYF.